This T cell receptor beta chain was recovered during a study of prognosis after radiotherapy for stage I lung cancer (dated by TCRdb to the early 2020s). For the study in its entirety: Between early 2018 and early 2019, 15 to 20 patients with stage I NSCLC were enrolled in Nanjing, China. The study included more than twelve patients with newly diagnosed primary stage I lung tumors and several with oligometastatic NSCLC after surgical resection of the primary tumor. Every patient was regarded as medically inoperable, because of comorbidities in more than 10 cases and refusal of surgery in over five cases. The cohort was made up of around 14 men and more than five women, with a median age of 74.5 years and an age range of about 53 to 90 years. Tumor histology was squamous cell carcinoma in over 5 patients and adenocarcinoma in around 12. Image-guided IMRT or VMAT was used to deliver SBRT in 3 to 5 fractions at a biologically effective dose of at least 100 Gy. SBRT was not combined with any concurrent therapy in any patient. Four of the 19 patients developed distant metastases after SBRT, at a median of about 7 months; the other 15 showed no significant progression. The study profiled peripheral blood TCR beta repertoires from stage I NSCLC patients before and after stereotactic body radiotherapy and related them to distant failure. For each of the 20 or so patients, one blood sample was taken before SBRT and one after, so the study sequenced about 38 samples in total. The paper as a whole reports these results and caveats: A decrease in unique TCR clone counts was observed after SBRT (median about 10,000 before versus some 6,900 after; Wilcoxon paired P=0.011). TRBV and TRBJ usage frequencies reportedly differed by metastasis status, in two V genes at baseline and in eight or nine V and two J genes after SBRT. No determination of tumor specificity was made for expanded TCR clones. No adjustment for multiple comparisons was applied to any of the reported P values. Limitations of the study included a small cohort and short follow-up, and the study findings need independent validation. Post-SBRT Shannon entropy and its change from baseline were lower in patients who developed distant metastases; baseline Shannon entropy was not associated with metastases.

A history of other malignancies or of prior chemotherapy or radiotherapy was absent in all patients, and node-negative disease was shown on CT and PET/CT in all patients. At each of two time points, 4.5 to 7 milliliters of peripheral venous blood were collected in EDTA tubes. PBMCs were isolated by Ficoll-Paque Plus density-gradient centrifugation. Samples were stored at -80°C immediately after collection until analysis. This clonotype was counted at least ten times. Its antigen remains undetermined. Base quality data are lacking; no much larger clone is found one base away. Two rounds of multiplex PCR on genomic DNA were used to amplify the TCR beta CDR3 region. The first PCR round used primers specific to each TRBV and TRBJ gene, with sequences filed in Chinese patent CN105087789A. The second PCR round used universal primers. The Roche High Pure PCR Template Preparation Kit was used to extract genomic DNA from frozen PBMCs. Paired-end sequencing with 151 bp reads was performed on the libraries using an Illumina HiSeq 3000. Concerning the study's data processing: CutAdapt was used to remove raw reads lacking the multiplex PCR primer sequences. Using PEAR, the high-quality paired reads were merged into contigs. TRB V, D and J gene segments were assigned to each contig with MiXCR by alignment to reference sequences. To remove sequencing errors, CDR3 sequences were clustered according to base quality and sequence similarity. Diversity was measured as Shannon entropy normalized by the natural log of productive TCR sequence number. To get clonality, Shannon entropy was divided by the natural log of the number of unique clonotypes, and that result was subtracted from one. Progression-free survival cut-offs for repertoire metrics were chosen using the Youden index of ROC curves, with analyses run in R 3.5.3. TCRdb ran its own pipeline on the public reads, namely fastp trimming at Q25 and MiXCR clone calling, and kept in-frame beta chains. Rows merge per CDR3 protein into single entries with the most common DNA and genes. The V and J calls come from TCRdb's annotation, not from the publication. This sample gives 59,000 or so distinct CDR3 sequences in total; 26% of them show up just once. The ten largest clones capture around 8.1% of the sample.

V is clipped by 5 bases and J by 3 bases, and the sequence between their germline boundaries is 13 bases long. From cysteine to phenylalanine, the CDR3 is 14 amino acids long. Only CDR3 DNA remains: 42 bases, in frame from the first base. CDR1 and CDR2, per the germline V gene (reference sequence), are SEHNR and FQNEAQ. The source is a donor aged 50 or older with non-small cell lung cancer. The source was PBMCs, collected before or after stereotactic body radiation therapy (not recorded which). The rearranged segments are TRBV7-9 and TRBJ1-2, with no reliable assignment of the D segment. The CDR3 corresponds to CASSQSGSHYGYTF. The DNA is TGTGCCAGCAGCCAATCGGGGTCCCACTATGGCTACACCTTC.